Listed here are 6 T cell receptor beta chains from one sample, sequenced in a study of blood T cell repertoires in COVID-19. Here immunoSEQ multiplex PCR was the method, and the copy in TCRdb shows in-frame clones only, minus some. The data hold 200,000 to 250,000 clones, with roughly nine tenths observed a single time. Sequencing was performed on PBMCs or T cells enriched from blood (not recorded which). These receptors were taken from a woman between 45 and 65 years old in a cohort exposed to, infected with or recovered from COVID-19 (not recorded which).

V usage is TRBV3-1 (or the pseudogene TRBV3-2) and J usage is TRBJ1-1, with D unclear. Germline V lookup: CDR1 LGHDT, CDR2 YNNKEL (reference sequence). V lost 4 bases and J 0 bases, leaving 3 bases between the germline ends. The CDR3 covers 12 residues. DNA for the CDR3: TGTGCCAGCAGCCTCATGAACACTGAAGCTTTCTTT. It yields the protein CASSLMNTEAFF.

This clone was seen just once. The genes are TRBV5-6 and TRBJ2-2; TRBD1 agrees at 12 bases. The CDR3 spans 18 residues. Unmatched junction bases numbered 5, after V lost 2 bases and J lost 0 bases. Germline CDR1 and CDR2: SGHDT and YYEEEE. The CDR3 spells CASSLGTGGGTNTGELFF. The CDR3 bases are TGTGCCAGCAGCTTAGGGACAGGGGGCGGTACGAACACCGGGGAGCTGTTTTTT.

This chain links TRBV5-1 with TRBJ1-5, with TRBD1 as a possible D gene (5 bases). CDR1 and CDR2 (germline): SGHRS, YFSETQ. Trimming shortened V by 4 bases and J by 2 bases, and 13 bases separated the two germline ends. The CDR3 loop spans 15 amino acids. CDR3 bases: TGCGCCAGCAGCCCCGTCGGAGGGGGCAATCAGCCCCAGCATTTT. It specifies CASSPVGGGNQPQHF.

Here the CDR3 reads CASSPAPGAQYF. The CDR3 region has the DNA TGTGCCAGCTCACCAGCGCCAGGGGCCCAGTACTTC. The rearrangement uses TRBV18 and TRBJ2-5; D perhaps matches TRBD1 (6 bases). Trimming cost V 2 bases and J 9 bases, with 10 bases left between them. The CDR3 has 12 residues. Germline CDR1 is KGHSH and CDR2 is LQKENI.

This clone has only one observation. The gene calls are TRBV7-2 and TRBJ2-7; TRBD2 might be the D (6 bases). Trimming removed 5 bases at V and 2 bases at J, with 19 bases between. The CDR3 totals 16 residues. CDR1 is SGHTA and CDR2 is FQGNSA in the germline V gene. The CDR3 loop reads CASSLTGPPGAYEQYF. The CDR3, as DNA: TGTGCCAGCAGCCTCACCGGGCCCCCGGGGGCCTACGAGCAGTACTTC.

The chain is built from TRBV19 and TRBJ1-1, with a weak D call TRBD1 (5 bases). V was clipped by 4 bases and J by 0 bases, with 15 bases between them. CDR1 and CDR2 from the germline V gene are LNHDA and SQIVND (reference sequence). CDR3 size: 16 residues. CDR3 in amino acids: CASSTSGRVLNTEAFF. The CDR3 coding sequence is TGTGCCAGTAGTACCTCCGGCAGGGTTTTGAACACTGAAGCTTTCTTT.